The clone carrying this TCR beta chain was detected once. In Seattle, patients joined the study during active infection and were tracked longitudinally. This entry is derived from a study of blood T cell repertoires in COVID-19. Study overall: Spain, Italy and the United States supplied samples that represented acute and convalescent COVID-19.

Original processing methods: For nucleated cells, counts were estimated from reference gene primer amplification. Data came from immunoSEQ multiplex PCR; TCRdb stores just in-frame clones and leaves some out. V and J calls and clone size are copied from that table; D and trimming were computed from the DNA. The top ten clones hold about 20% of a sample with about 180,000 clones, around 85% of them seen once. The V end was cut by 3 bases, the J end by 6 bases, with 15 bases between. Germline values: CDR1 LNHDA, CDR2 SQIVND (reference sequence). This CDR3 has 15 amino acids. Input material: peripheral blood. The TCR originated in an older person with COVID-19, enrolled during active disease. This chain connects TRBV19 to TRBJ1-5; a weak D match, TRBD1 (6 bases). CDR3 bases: TGTGCCAGTAGTATCCGGGGGGCGACGGGTCAGCCCCAGCATTTT. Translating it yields CASSIRGATGQPQHF.